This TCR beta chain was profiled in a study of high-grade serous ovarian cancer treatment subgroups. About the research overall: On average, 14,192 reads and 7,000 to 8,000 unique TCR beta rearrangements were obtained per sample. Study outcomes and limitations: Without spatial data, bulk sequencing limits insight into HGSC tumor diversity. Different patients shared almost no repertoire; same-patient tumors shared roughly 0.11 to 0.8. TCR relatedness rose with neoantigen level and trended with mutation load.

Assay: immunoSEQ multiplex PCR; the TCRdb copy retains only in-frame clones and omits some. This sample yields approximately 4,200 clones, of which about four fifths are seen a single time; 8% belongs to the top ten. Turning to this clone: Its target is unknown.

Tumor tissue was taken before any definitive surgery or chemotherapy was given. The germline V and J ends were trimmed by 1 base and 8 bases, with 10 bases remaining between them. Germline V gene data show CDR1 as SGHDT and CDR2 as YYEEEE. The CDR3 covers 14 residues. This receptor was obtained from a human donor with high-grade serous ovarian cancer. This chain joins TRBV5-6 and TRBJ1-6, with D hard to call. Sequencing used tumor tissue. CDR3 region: CASSLWGVYSPLHF. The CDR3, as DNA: TGTGCCAGCAGCTTGTGGGGAGTCTATTCACCCCTCCACTTT.